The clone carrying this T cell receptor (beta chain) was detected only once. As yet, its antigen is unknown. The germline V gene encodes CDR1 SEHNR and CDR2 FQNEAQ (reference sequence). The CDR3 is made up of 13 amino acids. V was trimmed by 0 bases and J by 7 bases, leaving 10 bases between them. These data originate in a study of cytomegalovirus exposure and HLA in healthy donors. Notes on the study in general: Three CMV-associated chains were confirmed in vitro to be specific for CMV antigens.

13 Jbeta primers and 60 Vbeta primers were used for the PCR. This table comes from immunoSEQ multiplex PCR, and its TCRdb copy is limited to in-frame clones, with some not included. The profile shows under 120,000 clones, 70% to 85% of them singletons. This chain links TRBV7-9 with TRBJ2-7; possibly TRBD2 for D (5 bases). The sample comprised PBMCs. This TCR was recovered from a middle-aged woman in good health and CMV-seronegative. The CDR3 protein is CASSLAPGWEQYF. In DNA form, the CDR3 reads TGTGCCAGCAGCTTAGCGCCGGGGTGGGAGCAGTACTTC.